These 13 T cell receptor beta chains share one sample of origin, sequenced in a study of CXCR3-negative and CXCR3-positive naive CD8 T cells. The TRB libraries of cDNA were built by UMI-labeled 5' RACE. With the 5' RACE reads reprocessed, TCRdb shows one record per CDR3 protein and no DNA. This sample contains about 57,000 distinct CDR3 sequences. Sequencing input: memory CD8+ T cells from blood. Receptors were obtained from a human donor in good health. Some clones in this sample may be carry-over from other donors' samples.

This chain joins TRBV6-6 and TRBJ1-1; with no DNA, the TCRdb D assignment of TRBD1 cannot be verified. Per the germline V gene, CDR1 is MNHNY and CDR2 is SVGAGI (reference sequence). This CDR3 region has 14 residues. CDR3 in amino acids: CASSYGPPGTEAFF.

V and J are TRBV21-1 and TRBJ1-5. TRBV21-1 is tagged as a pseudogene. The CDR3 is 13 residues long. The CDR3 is CGKEGYSNQPQHF.

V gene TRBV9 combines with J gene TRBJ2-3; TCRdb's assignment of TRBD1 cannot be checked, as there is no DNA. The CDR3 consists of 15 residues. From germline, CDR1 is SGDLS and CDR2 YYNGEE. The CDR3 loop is CASSAHGTRDYSLDF. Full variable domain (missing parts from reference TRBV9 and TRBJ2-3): DSGVTQTPKHLITATGQRVTLRCSPRSGDLSVYWYQQSLDQGLQFLIQYYNGEERAKGNILERFSAQQFPDLHSELNLSSLELGDSALYFCASSAHGTRDYSLDFGPGTRLTVL.

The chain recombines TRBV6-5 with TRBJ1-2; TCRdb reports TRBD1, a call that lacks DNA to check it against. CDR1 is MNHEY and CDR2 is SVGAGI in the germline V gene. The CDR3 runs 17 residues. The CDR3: CASSPLDGGSYTYGYTF.

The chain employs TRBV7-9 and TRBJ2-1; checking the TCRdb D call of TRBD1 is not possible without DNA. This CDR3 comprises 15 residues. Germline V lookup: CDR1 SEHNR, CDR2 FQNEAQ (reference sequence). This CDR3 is CASSFTGARDNEQFF.

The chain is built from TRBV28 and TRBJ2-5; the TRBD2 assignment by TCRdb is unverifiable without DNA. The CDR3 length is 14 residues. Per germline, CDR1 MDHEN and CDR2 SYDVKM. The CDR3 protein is CASSSSRGWDEQFF.

CDR3 amino acids: CASSDSPGANVLTF. J is TRBJ2-6 and V is TRBV6-4. Germline CDR1 and CDR2: MRHNA and SNTAGT. The CDR3 extends over 14 amino acids.

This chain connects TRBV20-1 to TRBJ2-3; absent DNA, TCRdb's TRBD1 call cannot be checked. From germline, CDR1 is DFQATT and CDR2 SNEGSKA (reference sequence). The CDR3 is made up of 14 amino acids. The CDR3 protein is CSTVTGGPADTQYF.

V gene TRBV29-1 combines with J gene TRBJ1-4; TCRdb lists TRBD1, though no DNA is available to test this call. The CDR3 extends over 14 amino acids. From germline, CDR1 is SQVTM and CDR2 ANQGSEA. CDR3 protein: CSAKGETVSEKLFF. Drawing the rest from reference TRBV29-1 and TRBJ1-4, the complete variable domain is SAVISQKPSRDICQRGTSLTIQCQVDSQVTMMFWYRQQPGQSLTLIATANQGSEATYESGFVIDKFPISRPNLTFSTLTVSNMSPEDSSIYLCSAKGETVSEKLFFGSGTQLSVL.

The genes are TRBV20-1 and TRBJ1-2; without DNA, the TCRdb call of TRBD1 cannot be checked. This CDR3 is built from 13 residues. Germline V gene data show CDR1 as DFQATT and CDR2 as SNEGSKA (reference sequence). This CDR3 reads CSAVGDTVYGYTF.

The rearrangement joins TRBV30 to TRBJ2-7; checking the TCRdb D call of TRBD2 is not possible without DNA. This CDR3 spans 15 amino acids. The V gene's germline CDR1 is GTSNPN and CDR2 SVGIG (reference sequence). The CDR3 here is CAWSVAGGRLSEQYF.

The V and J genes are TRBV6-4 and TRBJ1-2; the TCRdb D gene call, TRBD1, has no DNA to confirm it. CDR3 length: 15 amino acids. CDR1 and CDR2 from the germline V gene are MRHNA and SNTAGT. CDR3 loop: CASSEKAGQGYGYTF.

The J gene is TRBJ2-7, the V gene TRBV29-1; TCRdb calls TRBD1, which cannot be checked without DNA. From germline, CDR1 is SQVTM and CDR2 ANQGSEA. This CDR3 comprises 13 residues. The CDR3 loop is CSAGDRINYEQYF.